This TCR beta chain was retrieved from a study of Graves' ophthalmopathy and Graves' hyperthyroidism. This clonotype came up many times. Scientists amplified the TCR beta CDR3 regions from RNA transcripts. HTBI primers primed a first-round RT-PCR, and a second-round multiplex PCR followed. TCRdb used MiXCR to reprocess the multiplex PCR reads, holding one entry per CDR3 protein. Here the sample spans over a million distinct CDR3 sequences, 35% to 45% being singletons. V lost 6 bases and J 7 bases, leaving 12 bases between the germline ends. This CDR3 is built from 12 residues. The rearrangement joins TRBV12-3 or TRBV12-4 to TRBJ2-5; D is unclear. The origin of this receptor is an adult man with Graves' hyperthyroidism. The source material was peripheral blood or thyroid tissue (not recorded which). The CDR3 is CASRAAGGTQYF. In DNA form, the CDR3 reads TGTGCCAGCAGGGCCGCTGGTGGGACCCAGTACTTC.